A single sample is the source of the 26 T cell receptor beta chains below, sequenced in a study of shared clonotypes between healthy human individuals. The table came from immunoSEQ multiplex PCR; TCRdb's copy has only in-frame clones and leaves some out. The sample has some 2,100,000 clones, around 95% seen once; the top ten hold around 0.13%. Input material: naive CD4+ T cells sorted from blood. Subset denoted: CD45RA+ positively selected. Receptors originate from a man between 18 and 29 years old in good health.

The chain employs TRBV19 and TRBJ2-3; D is unresolved. This CDR3 spans 13 amino acids. V was cut by 4 bases and J by 6 bases, with 11 bases left in between. Germline CDR1 and CDR2: LNHDA and SQIVND (reference sequence). The CDR3 coding sequence is TGTGCCAGTAGTACCCGTCCCGGGGATACGCAGTATTTT. This codes for CASSTRPGDTQYF. Variable domain in full (rest from reference TRBV19 and TRBJ2-3): DGGITQSPKYLFRKEGQNVTLSCEQNLNHDAMYWYRQDPGQGLRLIYYSQIVNDFQKGDIAEGYSVSREKKESFPLTVTSAQKNPTAFYLCASSTRPGDTQYFGPGTRLTVL.

This sequence joins TRBV11-1 and TRBJ2-7; 9 nucleotides agree with TRBD2. Germline V gives CDR1 SGHAT, CDR2 FQDESV (reference sequence). Trimming at V came to 5 bases and at J to 7 bases, leaving 15 bases not matched to a gene. This CDR3 comprises 16 residues. The CDR3 sequence: CASSLRAAGGREEQYF. CDR3 DNA: TGTGCCAGCAGCCTACGGGCAGCGGGGGGCCGGGAAGAGCAGTACTTC.

The V and J genes are TRBV5-1 and TRBJ2-1, with D possibly called TRBD1 or TRBD2 (5 bases each). From germline, CDR1 is SGHRS and CDR2 YFSETQ. The ends were cut back, 4 bases at V and 0 bases at J, with 23 bases in the middle. The CDR3 has 19 residues. CDR3 in DNA: TGCGCCAGCAGCCCCCGACGGGATACGGGGACCCACTCCTACAATGAGCAGTTCTTC. Its protein is CASSPRRDTGTHSYNEQFF.

The rearrangement joins TRBV5-1 to TRBJ2-5, with 9 bases that match TRBD1. This CDR3 has 17 residues. J gave up 2 bases and V 4 bases, and 12 bases lay outside the gene matches. Germline V lookup: CDR1 SGHRS, CDR2 YFSETQ. CDR3 sequence (DNA): TGCGCCAGCAGCCCGGACAGGGGATTATCGATTCAAGAGACCCAGTACTTC. It is translated as CASSPDRGLSIQETQYF.

This chain links TRBV6-4 with TRBJ1-2; 9 bases agree with TRBD1. The junction had 15 bases not matched to a gene; V was cut back by 9 bases and J by 7 bases. The CDR3 runs 15 residues. The germline CDR1 and CDR2 sequences are MRHNA and SNTAGT. CDR3 amino acids: CARVARDRAWSGYTF. In DNA form, the CDR3 reads TGTGCCAGAGTGGCCCGGGACAGGGCCTGGAGTGGCTACACCTTC.

To note about this clone: This sample includes further DNA sequences coding for the same CDR3. The CDR3 DNA reads as TGTGCCAGCAGTGACAGGGGGGCGTCCTACGAGCAGTACTTC. Protein product: CASSDRGASYEQYF. The V call is TRBV2, the J call TRBJ2-7; possible D gene TRBD1, 7 bases. The CDR3 is made up of 14 amino acids. Germline V gene data show CDR1 as SNHLY and CDR2 as FYNNEI. Trimming left V 3 bases short and J 1 base short, with 10 bases between.

This chain connects TRBV7-2 to TRBJ2-3; 10 positions agree with TRBD2. The CDR3 spans 18 residues. Germline CDR1 SGHTA, CDR2 FQGNSA. V trimming: 2 bases; J trimming: 4 bases; junction bases outside the gene matches: 12. CDR3 amino acids: CASSLTQGSGRLADTQYF. The CDR3, as DNA: TGTGCCAGCAGCTTAACCCAGGGTAGCGGGAGGTTAGCAGATACGCAGTATTTT.

The rearrangement links TRBV6-1 to TRBJ2-1, with a tentative D call TRBD1 (5 bases). Trimming took 4 bases from V and 6 from J, leaving 19 bases between them. Germline lookup yields CDR1 MNHNS and CDR2 SASEGT. CDR3 size: 16 residues. CDR3 sequence: CASSGWQGKQVNEQFF. Here the CDR3 DNA reads TGTGCCAGCAGTGGTTGGCAGGGTAAACAAGTCAATGAGCAGTTCTTC.

V and J are TRBV5-4 and TRBJ1-1; D call uncertain. The V end lost 1 base, the J end lost 3 bases, and 7 bases lay between the germline ends. Germline V gene lookup returns CDR1 SGHNT and CDR2 YYREEE (reference sequence). The CDR3 has 13 amino acids. As DNA, the CDR3 is TGTGCCAGCAGCTTGTATACAGACACTGAAGCTTTCTTT. Protein product: CASSLYTDTEAFF. Filled out from reference TRBV5-4 and TRBJ1-1, the complete variable domain reads ETGVTQSPTHLIKTRGQQVTLRCSSQSGHNTVSWYQQALGQGPQFIFQYYREEENGRGNFPPRFSGLQFPNYSSELNVNALELDDSALYLCASSLYTDTEAFFGQGTRLTVV.

The chain joins TRBV5-4 to TRBJ2-5, with 9 bases aligning to TRBD2. The CDR3 totals 16 residues. Germline CDR1 is SGHNT and CDR2 is YYREEE (reference sequence). The J segment lost 4 bases and the V segment lost 2 bases, leaving 9 bases of the junction unmatched. The CDR3 reads CASSLILAGGPETQYF. CDR3 coding DNA: TGTGCCAGCAGCTTAATTCTTGCGGGGGGGCCAGAGACCCAGTACTTC.

This chain joins TRBV7-3 and TRBJ2-3; TRBD2 aligns across 9 bases. This CDR3 is 14 amino acids long. J lost 5 bases, V lost 5 bases, and 5 bases had no gene match. Germline values: CDR1 SGHTA, CDR2 FQGTGA. CDR3 protein: CASSRGGAEDTQYF. Written as DNA, the CDR3 is TGTGCCAGCAGCCGCGGGGGGGCGGAAGATACGCAGTATTTT.

CDR3 amino acids: CASSSLGWGRDGYTF. CDR3 bases: TGTGCCAGCAGCTCTTTGGGTTGGGGCAGGGATGGCTACACCTTC. The rearrangement uses TRBV5-5 and TRBJ1-2; possibly TRBD1 for D (5 bases). Trimming cost V 3 bases and J 6 bases, with 18 bases left between them. CDR1 is SGHKS and CDR2 is YYEKEE in the germline V gene (reference sequence). The CDR3 spans 15 residues.

This chain connects TRBV10-3 to TRBJ2-1; D uncertain. The CDR3 length is 14 residues. Looked up from germline, CDR1 is ENHRY and CDR2 is SYGVKD. V was clipped by 2 bases and J by 6 bases, with 11 bases between them. CDR3 region: CAISEALVGNEQFF. The CDR3 DNA follows: TGTGCCATCAGTGAGGCGCTAGTCGGCAATGAGCAGTTCTTC.

Of note for this clone: Different DNA sequences within this sample yield the same CDR3. The CDR3: CASSLEVGELFF. The CDR3 region has the DNA TGCGCCAGCAGCTTGGAGGTCGGGGAGCTGTTTTTT. V usage is TRBV5-1 and J usage is TRBJ2-2; D call uncertain. CDR3 length equals 12 residues. Germline V gene data show CDR1 as SGHRS and CDR2 as YFSETQ. The V end was cut by 0 bases, the J end by 7 bases, with 4 bases between. The variable domain in full, with the rest retrieved from reference TRBV5-1 and TRBJ2-2, is KAGVTQTPRYLIKTRGQQVTLSCSPISGHRSVSWYQQTPGQGLQFLFEYFSETQRNKGNFPGRFSGRQFSNSRSEMNVSTLELGDSALYLCASSLEVGELFFGEGSRLTVL.

CDR3 sequence reads: CAISESGTAAYEQYF. The CDR3 region has the DNA TGTGCCATCAGTGAATCCGGGACAGCAGCCTACGAGCAGTACTTC. This chain links TRBV10-3 with TRBJ2-7; 7 nucleotides line up with TRBD1. Per the germline V gene, CDR1 is ENHRY and CDR2 is SYGVKD. This CDR3 contains 15 residues. V dropped 3 bases and J dropped 2; count of bases not matched to a gene: 7.

The rearrangement links TRBV2 to TRBJ1-4; TRBD1 aligns across 10 bases. Per germline, CDR1 SNHLY and CDR2 FYNNEI. V was clipped by 6 bases and J by 7 bases; unmatched bases: 5. This CDR3 is 14 amino acids long. CDR3 in amino acids: CASSPGTGAEKLFF. In DNA, the CDR3 is TGTGCCAGCAGCCCCGGGACAGGGGCTGAAAAACTGTTTTTT. The full variable domain, in which reference TRBV2 and TRBJ1-4 provide the parts outside the CDR3, is EPEVTQTPSHQVTQMGQEVILRCVPISNHLYFYWYRQILGQKVEFLVSFYNNEISEKSEIFDDQFSVERPDGSNFTLKIRSTKLEDSAMYFCASSPGTGAEKLFFGSGTQLSVL.

The rearrangement joins TRBV11-2 to TRBJ2-3; 7 nucleotides line up with TRBD2. V lost 4 bases, J lost 1 base, and 5 bases stayed unmatched. From germline, CDR1 is SGHAT and CDR2 FQNNGV. The CDR3 consists of 15 residues. This chain's CDR3 is CASSSRDYRTDTQYF. CDR3 DNA sequence: TGTGCCAGCAGCTCCAGGGACTACCGCACAGATACGCAGTATTTT.

CDR3 protein: CASSYSWNREKLFF. CDR3 in DNA: TGTGCCAGCAGTTACTCGTGGAATCGGGAAAAACTGTTTTTT. The V call is TRBV6-5, the J call TRBJ1-4; D remains ambiguous. Per the germline V gene, CDR1 is MNHEY and CDR2 is SVGAGI. CDR3 length: 14 amino acids. Trimming removed 0 bases from V and 8 bases from J, with 10 bases in between.

The gene calls are TRBV6-1 and TRBJ2-1, with D perhaps given as TRBD1 or TRBD2 (5 bases each). The CDR3 spans 15 residues. Germline values: CDR1 MNHNS, CDR2 SASEGT. Trimming stripped 4 bases from V and 9 bases from J, with 19 bases between. CDR3 sequence reads: CASSGSGSKAGEQFF. The CDR3 DNA sequence: TGTGCCAGCAGTGGGTCAGGGAGCAAAGCAGGTGAGCAGTTCTTC.

This clone appeared a single time. The chain is built from TRBV25-1 and TRBJ2-1; 11 positions match TRBD2. The J segment lost 8 bases and the V segment lost 4 bases, leaving 7 bases of the junction unmatched. This CDR3 has 15 amino acids. Germline lookup yields CDR1 MGHDK and CDR2 SYGVNS. CDR3 coding DNA: TGTGCCAGCAGTGGCATCGGGACTAGCGGCTATGAGCAGTTCTTC. Protein sequence: CASSGIGTSGYEQFF.

The chain employs TRBV7-9 and TRBJ1-5; D possibly corresponds to TRBD1 (5 bases). Looked up from germline, CDR1 is SEHNR and CDR2 is FQNEAQ (reference sequence). This CDR3 has 16 residues. V was pared by 1 base and J by 1 base, with 11 bases between. The CDR3 protein is CASSLGSQGSNQPQHF. The CDR3 DNA reads as TGTGCCAGCAGCTTAGGTAGTCAGGGAAGCAATCAGCCCCAGCATTTT.

The chain couples TRBV5-1 to TRBJ2-7; the match to TRBD1 covers 8 bases. V was pared by 4 bases and J by 5 bases, with 8 bases of the junction left unmatched. Germline V gives CDR1 SGHRS, CDR2 YFSETQ. The CDR3 is 14 residues long. The CDR3 nucleotides are TGCGCCAGCAGCCTCGAGGGACAGGCCCACGAGCAGTACTTC. Amino acids: CASSLEGQAHEQYF.

This clone was detected once. V gene TRBV5-6 combines with J gene TRBJ2-7; D might be TRBD1 or TRBD2, each matching 5 bases. Trimming stripped 5 bases from V and 3 bases from J, with 9 bases between. Looked up from germline, CDR1 is SGHDT and CDR2 is YYEEEE. This CDR3 region has 12 residues. The CDR3 reads CASRGVGYEQYF. The CDR3 DNA follows: TGTGCCAGCAGGGGGGTTGGCTACGAGCAGTACTTC.

Concerning this clone itself: In the same sample, other DNA sequences code for this CDR3. The rearrangement uses TRBV5-1 and TRBJ2-2, with D unresolved. Germline values: CDR1 SGHRS, CDR2 YFSETQ. This CDR3 region has 16 residues. Trimming stripped 0 bases from V and 0 bases from J, with 9 bases between. The CDR3 region has the DNA TGCGCCAGCAGCTTGGGGGCCGGACCGAACACCGGGGAGCTGTTTTTT. Protein sequence: CASSLGAGPNTGELFF.

The chain combines TRBV19 with TRBJ1-3; D is unresolved. V lost 3 bases to trimming and J lost 0 bases, with 15 bases between them. Per the germline V gene, CDR1 is LNHDA and CDR2 is SQIVND (reference sequence). The CDR3 contains 17 residues. The CDR3 loop is CASSILGEGLSGNTIYF. In DNA form, the CDR3 reads TGTGCCAGTAGTATCCTCGGAGAGGGCCTCTCTGGAAACACCATATATTTT.

This chain connects TRBV7-9 to TRBJ1-1; D call uncertain. The germline V and J ends were trimmed by 5 bases and 4 bases, with 11 bases remaining between them. Germline V gene data show CDR1 as SEHNR and CDR2 as FQNEAQ (reference sequence). This CDR3 is built from 13 residues. The CDR3 DNA reads TGTGCCAGCAGCCTACTGACGGTCACTGAAGCTTTCTTT. Translated: CASSLLTVTEAFF.